A single sample gave rise to the 11 T cell receptor beta chains below, sequenced in a study of OX40 agonist ivuxolimab in advanced cancers. This table comes from immunoSEQ multiplex PCR, and its TCRdb copy is limited to in-frame clones, with some not included. Of more than 70,000 clones in the sample, 82% were seen once. This specimen was CD4+ or CD8+ T cells sorted from blood, taken in a trial of the OX40 agonist ivuxolimab. These receptors were collected from an adult with an advanced solid tumor such as melanoma, head and neck, liver or kidney cancer.

A single count supports this clone. The chain recombines TRBV2 with TRBJ2-1, with 13 bases lining up with TRBD2. The V segment lost 5 bases and the J segment 0 bases; nucleotides outside the gene matches: 10. This CDR3 comprises 19 residues. Germline V gives CDR1 SNHLY, CDR2 FYNNEI. The CDR3 here is CASSTGLAGPSSSYNEQFF. In DNA, the CDR3 is TGTGCCAGCAGTACGGGACTAGCGGGGCCTTCTAGCTCCTACAATGAGCAGTTCTTC.

This chain joins TRBV11-2 and TRBJ2-1; TRBD2 aligns across 7 bases. The germline V gene has CDR1 SGHAT and CDR2 FQNNGV. The V segment lost 0 bases and the J segment 0 bases; nucleotides outside the gene matches: 5. This CDR3 contains 17 residues. The CDR3 loop reads CASSLESGVSSYNEQFF. As DNA, the CDR3 is TGTGCCAGCAGCTTAGAAAGCGGGGTAAGCTCCTACAATGAGCAGTTCTTC.

This sequence joins TRBV6-5 and TRBJ2-5; possibly TRBD1 for D (6 bases). V gave up 6 bases and J gave up 7 bases, with 18 bases separating them. This CDR3 is built from 14 residues. Germline V CDR1 and CDR2: MNHEY, SVGAGI. The CDR3 bases are TGTGCCAGCAGCCTTAACAGGGAGTCGGGGACCCAGTACTTC. This codes for CASSLNRESGTQYF.

V usage is TRBV20-1 and J usage is TRBJ2-1; TRBD2 matches at 7 bases. After removal of 5 bases from V and 12 bases from J, the junction contained 7 bases not matched to a gene. Germline V gene lookup returns CDR1 DFQATT and CDR2 SNEGSKA (reference sequence). CDR3 length equals 11 residues. The CDR3 loop is CSAHLTSRQFF. CDR3 coding DNA: TGCAGTGCTCACTTGACTAGCAGGCAGTTCTTC.

This chain connects TRBV7-2 to TRBJ2-7, with D hard to call. The V end lost 5 bases, the J end lost 5 bases, and 19 bases lay between the germline ends. This CDR3 is built from 15 residues. Germline-derived CDR1 and CDR2 are SGHTA and FQGNSA. The CDR3 DNA sequence: TGTGCCAGCAGCCCCGGAACTACCTTCACCCACGAGCAGTACTTC. Residues: CASSPGTTFTHEQYF.

In DNA form, the CDR3 reads TGTGCCAGCAGCTTAGATCCCAGCGTCTCCTACAATGAGCAGTTCTTC. This codes for CASSLDPSVSYNEQFF. This chain connects TRBV7-8 to TRBJ2-1; D is undetermined. The CDR3 consists of 16 residues. Trimming pared 1 base from V and 0 bases from J, leaving 10 bases between. Germline CDR1 SGHVS, CDR2 FQNEAQ. Looking up the rest from reference TRBV7-8 and TRBJ2-1 gives the full variable domain: GAGVSQSPRYKVAKRGQDVALRCDPISGHVSLFWYQQALGQGPEFLTYFQNEAQLDKSGLPSDRFFAERPEGSVSTLKIQRTQQEDSAVYLCASSLDPSVSYNEQFFGPGTRLTVL.

This clone was seen just once. V gene TRBV9 combines with J gene TRBJ2-7; weak D call: TRBD2 (5 bases). This CDR3 has 14 residues. V was clipped by 0 bases and J by 4 bases, with 11 bases between them. The V gene's germline CDR1 is SGDLS and CDR2 YYNGEE. In DNA, the CDR3 is TGTGCCAGCAGCGTAGGGATGGGCGGGTACGAGCAGTACTTC. Its translation is CASSVGMGGYEQYF.

V usage is TRBV6-5 and J usage is TRBJ1-1; D is uncertain. With 6 bases removed from V and 3 bases from J, the gap between germline ends came to 8 bases. The length of the CDR3 is 12 residues. Germline V gene sequence: CDR1 MNHEY, CDR2 SVGAGI. For the CDR3, the DNA is TGTGCCAGCAGGGAAGGGTACACTGAAGCTTTCTTT. This sequence encodes CASREGYTEAFF.

This chain links TRBV5-6 with TRBJ2-1; 12 bases align to TRBD2. Per the germline V gene, CDR1 is SGHDT and CDR2 is YYEEEE. V trimming: 0 bases; J trimming: 6 bases; junction bases outside the gene matches: 1. The CDR3 is made up of 15 amino acids. The CDR3 region is CASSLGLAGANEQFF. In nucleotides, the CDR3 is TGTGCCAGCAGCTTGGGACTAGCGGGGGCCAATGAGCAGTTCTTC.

The V call is TRBV28, the J call TRBJ2-2; 9 bases fit TRBD2. Losses at the gene ends were 2 bases for V and 1 base for J; bases not matched to a gene: 11. Germline CDR1 reads MDHEN; CDR2 reads SYDVKM. The CDR3 is 19 residues long. The CDR3 loop reads CASSLVLSPRGGNTGELFF. CDR3 coding DNA: TGTGCCAGCAGTTTAGTCCTCTCTCCGCGGGGGGGGAACACCGGGGAGCTGTTTTTT.

This sequence joins TRBV7-9 and TRBJ1-2; 7 nucleotides match TRBD1. V was pared by 5 bases and J by 2 bases, with 5 bases of the junction left unmatched. Germline V gene sequence: CDR1 SEHNR, CDR2 FQNEAQ (reference sequence). This CDR3 has 14 amino acids. CDR3 in amino acids: CASSRDRANYGYTF. The CDR3 nucleotides are TGTGCCAGCAGCCGAGACAGGGCGAACTATGGCTACACCTTC.